A selection of T cell receptor beta chains follows, all from one sample in a study of siplizumab effects on memory and regulatory T cells. Sequencing used immunoSEQ multiplex PCR; TCRdb keeps in-frame clones, though not all of them. The sample yields more than 90,000 clones, about 93% seen once. The material sequenced was non-Treg CD4+ T cells sorted from blood. The source of these receptors is a human donor in good health. CDR3s include the opening cysteine and the closing phenylalanine or tryptophan. D genes are given only for firm matches. The size entry is marked missing in some rows and otherwise reads once, few, many or a size class.

TRBJ2-1	.	TRBV5-1	TRBD2	CASSLLSGLVDEQFF	TGCGCCAGCAGCTTGCTATCGGGACTAGTGGATGAGCAGTTCTTC
TRBJ1-4	.	TRBV9	TRBD1	CASSFRGQAATNEKLFF	TGTGCCAGCAGCTTCAGGGGGCAGGCGGCAACTAATGAAAAACTGTTTTTT
TRBJ1-2	.	TRBV30	.	CAWSPLGFDGYTF	TGTGCCTGGAGTCCCTTGGGGTTCGATGGCTACACCTTC
TRBJ2-7	.	TRBV27	TRBD2	CASTSITSAGVRGEQYF	TGTGCCAGCACCTCTATTACCTCGGCGGGAGTTCGTGGCGAGCAGTACTTC
TRBJ2-7	.	TRBV27	TRBD2	CASSLAGASYEQYF	TGTGCCAGCAGTTTAGCGGGAGCCTCCTACGAGCAGTACTTC
TRBJ1-3	.	TRBV6-1	.	CASTVGYGNTIYF	TGTGCCAGCACGGTGGGGTACGGAAACACCATATATTTT
TRBJ2-7	.	TRBV7-2	.	CASSFGLHEQYF	TGTGCCAGCAGCTTTGGCCTCCACGAGCAGTACTTC
TRBJ2-7	.	TRBV18	TRBD1	CASSPWFSGTGFNEQYF	TGTGCCAGCTCACCATGGTTCTCGGGGACAGGGTTCAACGAGCAGTACTTC
TRBJ1-1	.	TRBV6-5	TRBD1	CASSYSGQLMNTEAFF	TGTGCCAGCAGTTACTCGGGACAGCTGATGAACACTGAAGCTTTCTTT
TRBJ2-1	.	TRBV28	.	CASSLGGFGYEQFF	TGTGCCAGCAGTTTAGGGGGCTTTGGGTATGAGCAGTTCTTC
TRBJ1-1	.	TRBV27	.	CASHPSVGVNTEAFF	TGTGCCAGCCATCCATCGGTCGGGGTGAACACTGAAGCTTTCTTT
TRBJ1-5	.	TRBV6-5	.	CASSRSSNQPQHF	TGTGCCAGCAGTAGAAGTAGCAATCAGCCCCAGCATTTT
TRBJ1-5	.	TRBV4-1	TRBD1	CASSQEGGTGIKPQHF	TGCGCCAGCAGCCAAGAGGGGGGGACAGGGATAAAGCCCCAGCATTTT
TRBJ1-1	.	TRBV28	.	CASKRTGGVGEAFF	TGTGCCAGCAAAAGAACAGGTGGTGTCGGTGAAGCTTTCTTT
TRBJ2-5	.	TRBV28	TRBD1	CASSLWEDRGKETQYF	TGTGCCAGCAGTTTATGGGAGGACAGGGGAAAGGAGACCCAGTACTTC
TRBJ2-7	.	TRBV6-5	.	CASRSSYEQYF	TGTGCCAGCCGAAGCAGCTACGAGCAGTACTTC
TRBJ2-5	.	TRBV5-6	TRBD1	CASSIDRGETQYF	TGTGCCAGCAGCATCGACAGGGGAGAGACCCAGTACTTC
TRBJ1-4	.	TRBV2	TRBD1	CASRSRGGDPTELFF	TGTGCCAGCAGAAGCAGAGGGGGCGACCCAACGGAACTGTTTTTT
TRBJ1-2	.	TRBV19	.	CASSNEGFNYGYTF	TGTGCCAGTAGTAACGAAGGATTTAACTATGGCTACACCTTC
TRBJ2-2	.	TRBV13	TRBD1	CASSPRPQGESGELFF	TGTGCCAGCAGCCCCCGCCCCCAGGGGGAATCCGGGGAGCTGTTTTTT
TRBJ1-2	.	TRBV7-2	.	CASSPLTGGRGYTF	TGTGCCAGCAGCCCCCTGACGGGGGGCCGAGGCTACACCTTC
TRBJ2-7	.	TRBV28	TRBD2	CASSLTEELADYEQYF	TGTGCCAGCAGTTTAACGGAGGAACTAGCGGATTACGAGCAGTACTTC
TRBJ1-5	few	TRBV7-2	TRBD1	CASSRRQGDQPQHF	TGTGCCAGCAGCAGACGACAGGGTGATCAGCCCCAGCATTTT
TRBJ2-1	.	TRBV19	TRBD1	CASSIGTGSYNEQFF	TGTGCCAGTAGTATCGGGACAGGGAGTTACAATGAGCAGTTCTTC
TRBJ1-1	.	TRBV2	TRBD1	CASSDRDRGGTEAFF	TGTGCCAGCAGTGACCGGGACAGGGGAGGCACTGAAGCTTTCTTT
TRBJ1-5	.	TRBV7-9	.	CASSRDGLGQPQHF	TGTGCCAGCAGTCGAGACGGCTTGGGTCAGCCCCAGCATTTT
TRBJ2-5	.	TRBV11-2	TRBD1	CASSPLGTDQETQYF	TGTGCCAGCAGCCCCCTAGGGACAGACCAAGAGACCCAGTACTTC
TRBJ2-7	.	TRBV6-1	.	CASSVRGIYEQYF	TGTGCCAGCAGTGTTAGAGGTATCTACGAGCAGTACTTC
TRBJ1-6	.	TRBV5-4	.	CASSSMGQGSPLHF	TGTGCCAGCAGCTCGATGGGGCAGGGGTCACCCCTCCACTTT